This record looks at one T cell receptor (beta chain) sequence and its context. Its specific antigen is unknown. No much larger clone exists at a distance of one base, and base qualities are not known. The library relied on the immunoSEQ multiplex PCR assay. T cell repertoires were profiled with deep sequencing of rearranged TCR beta loci together with multiparametric flow cytometry. TCRdb provides this immuneACCESS table in a form limited to in-frame rearrangements. Some clones are lacking; in checked studies, under half of them reflect an unresolved V gene, and why the rest are absent is not known. The sample includes 50,000 to 70,000 clones, with about nine tenths observed a single time. Jointly, the top ten make up 9.5% to 15% of the sample. The data were taken from a study of lymphopenia after photon versus proton radiotherapy (dated by TCRdb to between 2018 and 2021). The study in broad terms: Photon and proton radiation therapy were compared by the study for their immunological effects in patients with gastrointestinal tumors who developed high-grade lymphopenia. A cohort of 20 patients with gastrointestinal tumors who received either photon or proton therapy and subsequently developed lymphopenia was included. The goal of the study was to characterize the differences between the two radiation modalities in how they affect the immune system. Here is what the overall study found, with its caveats: Across the cohort, among patients who died, a greater drop in TCR diversity after the nadir was inversely correlated with overall survival time. Proton-treated patients stayed relatively stable during treatment, while photon-treated patients lost naive T cells and TCR diversity and gained effector/memory populations. After the lymphocyte count nadir, photon-treated repertoires showed oligoclonal expansion, especially of CD8+ Temra cells, which drove the drop in diversity. The authors looked at the survival association only in patients who died, and they framed better survival with proton therapy as a possibility rather than a demonstrated result.

For CDR1 and CDR2, the germline V gene lists SQVTM and ANQGSEA. Measured from the cysteine to the phenylalanine, the CDR3 is 12 residues long. Just the 36-base CDR3 DNA is kept, in frame starting at base 1. V lost 7 bases and J lost 3 bases; the stretch between them is 12 bases long. This receptor was taken from a man of 80 years or more with esophageal cancer. This sequence uses TRBV29-1 and TRBJ1-1; a tentative D call is TRBD1 (5 bases match). This sample comprised peripheral blood, obtained from a patient treated with proton-based radiotherapy. The CDR3 protein: CSAGLWDTEAFF. The DNA is as follows: TGCAGCGCGGGACTATGGGACACTGAAGCTTTCTTT.